This T cell receptor beta chain stems from a study of breast tumors, draining lymph nodes, adjacent tissues. General observations from the study: Tumor T cell lymph node origin was a supported hypothesis, not proven. Luminal-like breast cancer showed significantly greater tumor-nontumor repertoire similarity than basal-like breast cancer did. Tumors had less TCR diversity than lymph nodes, more than nontumor tissue.

Axillary draining lymph nodes of breast cancer patients supplied the node samples. The CDR3 consists of 13 residues. Looked up from germline, CDR1 is LGHNA and CDR2 is YSLEER. With 0 bases removed from V and 7 bases from J, the gap between germline ends came to 4 bases. MiXCR, applied by TCRdb to the multiplex PCR reads, yields one record per CDR3 protein. The repertoire holds about 130,000 distinct CDR3 sequences, with approximately 20% as singletons. With respect to this clonotype: What it binds is not known. Given the absence of the conserved phenylalanine or tryptophan at the CDR3 end, a read error is likely.

The rearrangement joins TRBV4-3 to TRBJ1-6; D gene uncertain. Sequencing was performed on axillary lymph node tissue. The origin of this receptor is a female donor with breast cancer. Some clones in this sample may be carry-over from other donors' samples. CDR3 region: CASSQERNSPLHS. The CDR3 DNA sequence: TGCGCCAGCAGCCAAGAACGAAATTCACCCCTCCACTCT.